A single T cell receptor beta chain is shown here with its context. As yet, its antigen is unknown. This record comes from a study of blood T cells in healthy people across ages. General observations from the study: Researchers said unsorted PBMCs prevented a conclusive naive versus antigen-experienced comparison.

Every sample gave at least 6 micrograms of total RNA when it was extracted. Primed by a sample-barcoded 5' primer and a J-beta primer mix, a second PCR proceeded for 7 to 11 cycles. Each cDNA molecule was tagged by a template-switch adaptor that had 12 random nucleotides. Sequencing recovered at least 2.5 million CDR3-containing paired-end reads from each sample. TCRdb fed the 5' RACE reads into MiXCR, producing one record per CDR3 protein. The sample consists of about 770,000 distinct CDR3 sequences, around 42% of them appearing once. Germline CDR1 LGHNA, CDR2 YNFKEQ. The CDR3 is 13 amino acids. The V end lost 0 bases, the J end lost 7 bases, and 9 bases lay between the germline ends.

V gene TRBV4-2 combines with J gene TRBJ1-2; D gene ambiguous. The sequenced sample was blood. This TCR was sampled from a man aged 55 to 70 in good health. The DNA of the CDR3 is TGTGCCAGCAGCCAAGAGGGCCTTGCTGGCTACACCTTC. Its translation is CASSQEGLAGYTF.